The 24 T cell receptor beta chains below come from one sample, sequenced in a study of molecular identifiers for immune sequencing clone quantification. TCRdb analysed the PCR reads with MiXCR anew, one entry per CDR3 protein. This table holds 400,000 to 600,000 distinct CDR3 sequences, 20% to 25% found once. Specimen: naive CD8+ T cells from blood, with Jurkat cell RNA spiked in. Subset given: FACS-sorted CD8+CD4-CCR7+CD45RA+ naive T cells. The receptors here all came from a human donor in good health. Some libraries in this study had Jurkat cell RNA spiked in.

The J gene is TRBJ2-7, the V gene TRBV12-3 or TRBV12-4; D might be TRBD2 (6 bases). The CDR3 has 15 amino acids. V shed 3 bases and J shed 4 bases, with 16 bases lying between them. CDR3: CASSFKASVRYEQYF. The DNA for the CDR3 is TGTGCCAGCAGTTTTAAGGCTAGCGTCAGATACGAGCAGTACTTC.

The chain employs TRBV13 and TRBJ2-3; TRBD2 matches at 8 bases. The V segment lost 3 bases and the J segment 5 bases; nucleotides outside the gene matches: 4. The CDR3 sequence is 14 residues long. CDR1 is PRHDT and CDR2 is FYEKMQ in the germline V gene (reference sequence). CDR3 amino acids: CASSLKAGEDTQYF. Written as DNA, the CDR3 is TGTGCCAGCAGCTTGAAAGCGGGGGAAGATACGCAGTATTTT.

At least ten counts were recorded for this clonotype. V gene TRBV27 combines with J gene TRBJ1-5; 9 nucleotides line up with TRBD1. V lost 5 bases and J lost 3; bases outside the gene matches: 8. Germline V gene lookup returns CDR1 MNHEY and CDR2 SMNVEV (reference sequence). The CDR3 is 16 amino acids. This chain's CDR3 is CASSLQGALTNQPQHF. The CDR3 nucleotides are TGTGCCAGCAGTCTACAGGGGGCTTTAACCAATCAGCCCCAGCATTTT.

Details on this clonotype: A much larger clone lies one base from this, so it may be a read error. The gene calls are TRBV15 and TRBJ1-5; TRBD1 is a possible D gene (5 bases). In germline, CDR1 is LNHNV, CDR2 YYDKDF (reference sequence). Trimming shortened V by 5 bases and J by 6 bases, and 20 bases separated the two germline ends. The CDR3 length is 16 residues. The CDR3 region has the DNA TGTGCCACCAGCCCCACCCCGGACACACTCAGTCAGCCCCAGCATTTT. Encoded protein: CATSPTPDTLSQPQHF.

The table lists this clonotype with many counts. The genes are TRBV12-3 or TRBV12-4 and TRBJ2-3, with D possibly TRBD2 on 5 matching bases. The CDR3 is 16 residues long. V dropped 5 bases and J dropped 5 bases, with 20 bases sitting between them. The CDR3 loop is CASSTQIAPGVDTQYF. DNA for the CDR3: TGTGCCAGCAGTACCCAAATAGCCCCCGGGGTAGATACGCAGTATTTT.

The table lists this clonotype with many counts. The rearrangement joins TRBV6-5 to TRBJ2-3, with D perhaps TRBD2 (5 bases). CDR1 and CDR2 from the germline V gene are MNHEY and SVGAGI. CDR3 length equals 15 residues. Trimming took 6 bases from V and 3 from J, leaving 16 bases between them. CDR3 coding DNA: TGTGCCAGCAGCTCGAGCGGATCCGGGACAGATACGCAGTATTTT. Encoded protein: CASSSSGSGTDTQYF.

Worth noting for this clonotype: This may stem from a read error, because a much larger clone lies one nucleotide away. The rearrangement links TRBV5-3 to TRBJ1-5; D remains unclear. TRBV5-3 belongs to the ORF category, with a function that is uncertain. The CDR3 has 12 amino acids. Trimming cost V 8 bases and J 4 bases, with 10 bases left between them. The CDR3 coding sequence is TGTGCCAGCGGCTACTTAAATCAGCCCCAGCATTTT. This codes for CASGYLNQPQHF.

This clonotype was counted at least ten times. The rearrangement uses TRBV6-2 or TRBV6-3 and TRBJ1-1, with D uncertain. Trimming took 6 bases from V and 0 from J, leaving 14 bases between them. The germline V gene has CDR1 MNHEY and CDR2 SVGEGT. There are 15 residues in the CDR3. DNA for the CDR3: TGTGCCAGCAGCCCCCCGGCCAGCCTGAACACTGAAGCTTTCTTT. This translates into CASSPPASLNTEAFF.

At least ten counts were recorded for this clonotype. This rearrangement joins TRBV7-4 to TRBJ1-5, with D tentatively TRBD1 (5 bases). In germline, CDR1 is SGHVT, CDR2 SQSDAQ. Trimming left V 2 bases short and J 1 base short, with 12 bases between. The CDR3 spans 16 residues. CDR3 in DNA: TGTGCCAGCAGCTTAACATCAGGGAAAAGCAATCAGCCCCAGCATTTT. Its translation is CASSLTSGKSNQPQHF.

This clonotype has at least ten counts. The rearrangement joins TRBV13 to TRBJ2-5; D not resolved. The CDR3 is made up of 13 amino acids. From germline, CDR1 is PRHDT and CDR2 FYEKMQ (reference sequence). Deletions cut 5 bases from V and 4 bases from J, with 11 bases between. In DNA form, the CDR3 reads TGTGCCAGCAGCCAACAGCCCGCAGAGACCCAGTACTTC. Translating gives CASSQQPAETQYF.

In this sample, this clonotype turned up many times. The chain employs TRBV29-1 and TRBJ2-7; D remains unclear. The CDR3 has 12 amino acids. In germline, CDR1 is SQVTM, CDR2 ANQGSEA. V shed 0 bases and J shed 2 bases, with 5 bases lying between them. The CDR3 here is CSVEEGTYEQYF. In DNA form, the CDR3 reads TGCAGCGTTGAAGAGGGAACCTACGAGCAGTACTTC.

This clonotype was seen repeatedly, ten times or more. This chain connects TRBV7-9 to TRBJ1-1; 7 positions agree with TRBD1. This CDR3 comprises 11 residues. CDR1 is SEHNR and CDR2 is FQNEAQ in the germline V gene (reference sequence). The ends lost 6 bases at V and 8 bases at J; junction bases unmatched: 3. The CDR3 DNA follows: TGTGCCAGCAGGGGGGGACAGGAAGCTTTCTTT. Amino acids: CASRGGQEAFF.

This clonotype was picked up a small number of times. This chain connects TRBV2 to TRBJ2-1, with D perhaps matching TRBD1 (5 bases). V lost 9 bases to trimming and J lost 5 bases, with 17 bases between them. CDR1 SNHLY and CDR2 FYNNEI come from the germline V gene. There are 14 residues in the CDR3. CDR3 DNA sequence: TGTGCCAGATCCAGGGAACAGACCGACAATGAGCAGTTCTTC. Translated: CARSREQTDNEQFF.

This clonotype has at least ten counts. This chain links TRBV7-9 with TRBJ1-1; 8 nucleotides line up with TRBD1. This CDR3 is built from 14 residues. The V and J ends lost 1 base and 6 bases, in that order; junction bases with no gene match: 4. CDR1 and CDR2 (germline): SEHNR, FQNEAQ (reference sequence). In DNA, the CDR3 is TGTGCCAGCAGCTTAGTCCCAGGGGGCCCTGAAGCTTTCTTT. As protein: CASSLVPGGPEAFF. The complete variable domain, with remaining parts taken from reference TRBV7-9 and TRBJ1-1, reads DTGVSQNPRHKITKRGQNVTFRCDPISEHNRLYWYRQTLGQGPEFLTYFQNEAQLEKSRLLSDRFSAERPKGSFSTLEIQRTEQGDSAMYLCASSLVPGGPEAFFGQGTRLTVV.

This clonotype was seen repeatedly, ten times or more. This rearrangement joins TRBV29-1 to TRBJ2-7; 8 bases map to TRBD1. This CDR3 is built from 12 residues. V lost 6 bases, J lost 3 bases, and 4 bases stayed unmatched. Germline V lookup: CDR1 SQVTM, CDR2 ANQGSEA. The CDR3 reads CSVSTGGYEQYF. In DNA, the CDR3 is TGCAGCGTCTCCACAGGGGGCTACGAGCAGTACTTC.

Ten or more counts support this clonotype. The chain couples TRBV7-2 to TRBJ2-4, with a possible D match to TRBD2 (6 bases). Germline CDR1 is SGHTA and CDR2 is FQGNSA. The CDR3 spans 17 residues. Deletions cut 1 base from V and 1 base from J, with 14 bases between. The CDR3 loop reads CASSLGGVKMAKNIQYF. CDR3 in DNA: TGTGCCAGCAGCTTAGGGGGGGTGAAAATGGCCAAAAACATTCAGTACTTC.

In regard to this clonotype: It may be a read error: a sequence one base away is much more abundant. The rearrangement joins TRBV4-3 to TRBJ1-1, with a weak D call TRBD1 (5 bases). V was shortened by 1 base and J by 6 bases, with 12 bases between the two germline ends. The CDR3 contains 14 residues. CDR1 and CDR2 (germline): LGHNA, YSLEER. CDR3 nucleotide sequence: TGCGCCAGCAGCCAAGGGGGCGCGGGCGCTGAAGCTTTCTTT. Translated, it gives CASSQGGAGAEAFF.

Only a few counts were recorded for this clonotype. The V gene is TRBV4-3, the J gene TRBJ2-7, with 8 nucleotides matching TRBD2. The germline gives CDR1 LGHNA, CDR2 YSLEER. V trimming: 0 bases; J trimming: 1 base; junction bases outside the gene matches: 8. The CDR3 spans 17 residues. The CDR3 is CASSQDKASGGSYEQYF. In nucleotides, the CDR3 is TGCGCCAGCAGCCAAGATAAGGCGAGCGGGGGTTCCTACGAGCAGTACTTC.

In its sample, this clonotype was seen many times. This chain links TRBV20-1 with TRBJ2-7; D remains ambiguous. Germline V lookup: CDR1 DFQATT, CDR2 SNEGSKA (reference sequence). V was trimmed by 0 bases and J by 0 bases, leaving 12 bases between them. The CDR3 totals 15 residues. The CDR3 nucleotides read TGCAGTGCTAGAGACCTTAATCTCCCCTCCTACGAGCAGTACTTC. Its protein is CSARDLNLPSYEQYF.

Ten or more counts support this clonotype. The rearrangement links TRBV25-1 to TRBJ2-1; 7 bases map to TRBD2. The CDR3 extends over 17 amino acids. The V segment lost 3 bases and the J segment 1 base; nucleotides outside the gene matches: 9. Germline CDR1 and CDR2: MGHDK and SYGVNS. The CDR3 nucleotides read TGTGCCAGCAGTGAGGGGGTGGGACTATCGTCCTACAATGAGCAGTTCTTC. Translating gives CASSEGVGLSSYNEQFF.

This clonotype was seen many times. The chain couples TRBV27 to TRBJ2-3; D call uncertain. Trimming pared 2 bases from V and 1 base from J, leaving 13 bases between. CDR1 is MNHEY and CDR2 is SMNVEV in the germline V gene (reference sequence). The CDR3 runs 16 residues. The CDR3 bases are TGTGCCAGCAGTTTAGTAGGAGTCCTCGGCACAGATACGCAGTATTTT. Protein: CASSLVGVLGTDTQYF.

This clonotype has only a few counts. The chain uses TRBV27 and TRBJ2-7, with 9 bases matching TRBD2. The CDR3 runs 14 residues. V was clipped by 8 bases and J by 7 bases; unmatched bases: 12. Germline V gene sequence: CDR1 MNHEY, CDR2 SMNVEV (reference sequence). The CDR3 spells CASSGLALGAEQYF. CDR3 DNA sequence: TGTGCCAGCTCCGGACTAGCGTTAGGGGCGGAGCAGTACTTC.

This clonotype was seen a handful of times. J is TRBJ2-1 and V is TRBV9, with 8 bases identical to TRBD1. The CDR3 length is 15 residues. V shed 3 bases, J shed 5 bases, and the junction held 7 bases outside the gene matches. Germline-derived CDR1 and CDR2 are SGDLS and YYNGEE. This CDR3 is CASSGRDRRDNEQFF. CDR3 nucleotide sequence: TGTGCCAGCAGCGGCCGGGACAGGCGAGACAATGAGCAGTTCTTC.

On this clonotype itself: The conserved phenylalanine or tryptophan is not found at the CDR3 terminus, so this likely reflects a read error. The chain has TRBV2 and TRBJ2-3; D ambiguous. Trimming removed 3 bases from V and 6 bases from J, with 7 bases in between. Germline-derived CDR1 and CDR2 are SNHLY and FYNNEI. The CDR3 totals 12 residues. Written as DNA, the CDR3 is TGTGCCAGCAGTGATCAATCGGATACGCAGTATCTT. Translating gives CASSDQSDTQYL.